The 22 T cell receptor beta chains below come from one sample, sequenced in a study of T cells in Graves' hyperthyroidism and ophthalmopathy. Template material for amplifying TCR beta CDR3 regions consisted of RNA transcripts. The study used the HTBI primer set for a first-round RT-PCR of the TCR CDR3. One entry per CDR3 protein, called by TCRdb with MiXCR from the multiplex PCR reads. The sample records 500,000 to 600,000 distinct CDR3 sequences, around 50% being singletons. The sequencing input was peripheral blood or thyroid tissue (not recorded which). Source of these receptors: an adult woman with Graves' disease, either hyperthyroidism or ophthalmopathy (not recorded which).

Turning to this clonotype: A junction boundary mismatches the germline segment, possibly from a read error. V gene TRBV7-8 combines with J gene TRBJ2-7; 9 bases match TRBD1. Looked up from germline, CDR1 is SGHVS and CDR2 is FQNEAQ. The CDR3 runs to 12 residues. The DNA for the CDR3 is TGTGCCAGCAGCTTAGTGGGACAGGGTTTTGCGTTC. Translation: CASSLVGQGFAF.

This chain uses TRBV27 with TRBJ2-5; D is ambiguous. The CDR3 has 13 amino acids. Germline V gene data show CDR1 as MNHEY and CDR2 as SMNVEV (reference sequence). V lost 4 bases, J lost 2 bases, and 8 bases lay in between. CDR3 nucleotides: TGTGCCAGCAGTTCCGAGGAACAAGAGACCCAGTACTTC. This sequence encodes CASSSEEQETQYF.

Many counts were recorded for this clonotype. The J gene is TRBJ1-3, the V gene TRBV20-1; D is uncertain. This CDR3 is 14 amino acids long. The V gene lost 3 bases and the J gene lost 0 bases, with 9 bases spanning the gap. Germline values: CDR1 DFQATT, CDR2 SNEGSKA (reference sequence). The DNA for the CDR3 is TGCAGTGCTAGGGATACACTCTCTGGAAACACCATATATTTT. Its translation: CSARDTLSGNTIYF.

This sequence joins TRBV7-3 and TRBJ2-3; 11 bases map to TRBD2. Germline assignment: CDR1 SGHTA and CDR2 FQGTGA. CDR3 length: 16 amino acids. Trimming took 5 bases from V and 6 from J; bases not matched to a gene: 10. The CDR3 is CASSGVAGGPSDTQYF. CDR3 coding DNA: TGTGCCAGCAGCGGGGTAGCGGGAGGGCCCTCGGATACGCAGTATTTT.

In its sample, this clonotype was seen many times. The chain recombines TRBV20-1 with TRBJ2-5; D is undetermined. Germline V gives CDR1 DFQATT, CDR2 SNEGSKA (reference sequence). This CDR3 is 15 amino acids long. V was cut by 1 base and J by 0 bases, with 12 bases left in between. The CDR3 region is CSARGAAQYQETQYF. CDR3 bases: TGCAGTGCTAGAGGGGCAGCCCAGTACCAAGAGACCCAGTACTTC.

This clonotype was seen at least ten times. The CDR3 sequence: CSVEHAVEAFF. CDR3 DNA: TGCAGCGTTGAACATGCAGTTGAAGCTTTCTTT. The V and J genes are TRBV29-1 and TRBJ1-1; no reliable D call. Trimming left V 2 bases short and J 7 bases short, with 8 bases between. Germline assignment: CDR1 SQVTM and CDR2 ANQGSEA. The CDR3 covers 11 residues. Variable domain in full (rest from reference TRBV29-1 and TRBJ1-1): SAVISQKPSRDICQRGTSLTIQCQVDSQVTMMFWYRQQPGQSLTLIATANQGSEATYESGFVIDKFPISRPNLTFSTLTVSNMSPEDSSIYLCSVEHAVEAFFGQGTRLTVV.

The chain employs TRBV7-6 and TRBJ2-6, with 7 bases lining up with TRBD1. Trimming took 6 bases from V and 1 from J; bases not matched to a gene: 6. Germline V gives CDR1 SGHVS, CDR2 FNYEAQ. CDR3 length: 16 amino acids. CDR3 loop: CASRTTGTSGANVLTF. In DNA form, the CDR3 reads TGTGCCAGCAGGACGACAGGGACATCTGGGGCCAACGTCCTGACTTTC.

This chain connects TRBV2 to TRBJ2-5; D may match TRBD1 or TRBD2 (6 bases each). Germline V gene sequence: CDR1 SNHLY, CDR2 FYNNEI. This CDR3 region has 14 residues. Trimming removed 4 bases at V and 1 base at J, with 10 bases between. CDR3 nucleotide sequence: TGTGCCAGCAGTGGGGGGGCCCTCCAAGAGACCCAGTACTTC. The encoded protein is CASSGGALQETQYF.

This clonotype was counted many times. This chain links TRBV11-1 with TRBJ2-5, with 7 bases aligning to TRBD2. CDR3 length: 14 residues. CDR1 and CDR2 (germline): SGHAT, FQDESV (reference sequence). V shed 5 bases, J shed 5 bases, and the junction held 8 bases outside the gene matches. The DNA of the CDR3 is TGTGCCAGCAGCCATGGACTAGGCGGGGAGACCCAGTACTTC. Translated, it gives CASSHGLGGETQYF.

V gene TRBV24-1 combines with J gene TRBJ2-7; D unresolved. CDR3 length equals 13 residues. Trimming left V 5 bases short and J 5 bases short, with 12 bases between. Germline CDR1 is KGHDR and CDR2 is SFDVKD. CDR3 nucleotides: TGTGCCACCAGTGGGTACGGGCAGGACGAGCAGTACTTC. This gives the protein CATSGYGQDEQYF.

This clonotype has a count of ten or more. The CDR3 region is CSVEGAALNTEAFF. For the CDR3, the DNA is TGCAGCGTTGAAGGGGCAGCCTTGAACACTGAAGCTTTCTTT. The chain recombines TRBV29-1 with TRBJ1-1; D unresolved. The CDR3 length is 14 residues. Germline CDR1 is SQVTM and CDR2 is ANQGSEA. Trimming stripped 1 base from V and 0 bases from J, with 9 bases between.

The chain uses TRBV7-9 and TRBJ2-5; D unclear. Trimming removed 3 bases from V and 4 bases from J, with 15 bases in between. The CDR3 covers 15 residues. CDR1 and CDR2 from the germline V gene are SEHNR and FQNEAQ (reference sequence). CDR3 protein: CASSLFGQVGETQYF. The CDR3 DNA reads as TGTGCCAGCAGCTTGTTTGGTCAGGTGGGAGAGACCCAGTACTTC.

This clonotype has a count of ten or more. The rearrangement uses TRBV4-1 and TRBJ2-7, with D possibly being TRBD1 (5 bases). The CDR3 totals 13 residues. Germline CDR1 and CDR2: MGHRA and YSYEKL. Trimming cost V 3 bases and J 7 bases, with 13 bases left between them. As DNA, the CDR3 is TGCGCCAGCAGCCAGCAAGGGGCGGAGGAGCAGTACTTC. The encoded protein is CASSQQGAEEQYF.

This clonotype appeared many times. The CDR3 nucleotides read TGCAGTGCTAGTCGTGGACAGTCTGGCTACACCTTC. The encoded protein is CSASRGQSGYTF. The genes are TRBV20-1 and TRBJ1-2, with TRBD1 as a possible D gene (6 bases). CDR1 and CDR2 from the germline V gene are DFQATT and SNEGSKA (reference sequence). CDR3 length: 12 residues. V was pared by 3 bases and J by 7 bases, with 12 bases between.

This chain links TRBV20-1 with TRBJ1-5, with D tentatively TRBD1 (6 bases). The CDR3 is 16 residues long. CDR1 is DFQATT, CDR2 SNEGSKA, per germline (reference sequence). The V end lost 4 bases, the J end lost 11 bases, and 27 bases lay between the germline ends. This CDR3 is CSANGVDRRSGETQHF. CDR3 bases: TGCAGTGCTAACGGGGTTGACAGGAGGTCAGGCGAGACCCAGCATTTT.

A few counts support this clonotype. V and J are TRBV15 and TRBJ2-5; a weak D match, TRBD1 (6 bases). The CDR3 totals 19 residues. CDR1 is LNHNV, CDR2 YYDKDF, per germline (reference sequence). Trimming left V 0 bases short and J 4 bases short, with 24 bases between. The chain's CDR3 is CATSRDLGFAGASSETQYF. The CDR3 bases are TGTGCCACCAGCAGAGATCTCGGTTTTGCAGGGGCCTCTTCAGAGACCCAGTACTTC.

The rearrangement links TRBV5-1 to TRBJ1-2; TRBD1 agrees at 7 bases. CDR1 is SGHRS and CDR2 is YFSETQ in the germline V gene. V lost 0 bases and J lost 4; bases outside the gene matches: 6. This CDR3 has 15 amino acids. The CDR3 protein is CASSLDGQESYGYTF. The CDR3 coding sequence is TGCGCCAGCAGCTTGGACGGACAGGAGAGCTATGGCTACACCTTC.

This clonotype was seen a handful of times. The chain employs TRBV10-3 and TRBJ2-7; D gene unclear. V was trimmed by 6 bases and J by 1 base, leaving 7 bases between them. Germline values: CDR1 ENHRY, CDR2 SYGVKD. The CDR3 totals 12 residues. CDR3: CAIRQPSYEQYF. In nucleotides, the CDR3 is TGTGCCATCAGACAGCCTTCCTACGAGCAGTACTTC.

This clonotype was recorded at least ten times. The chain's CDR3 is CSAIRPQREETQYF. Written as DNA, the CDR3 is TGCAGTGCTATTAGGCCCCAGCGGGAGGAGACCCAGTACTTC. The rearrangement uses TRBV20-1 and TRBJ2-5, with 8 positions matching TRBD2. Germline trimming cut 4 bases from V and 5 bases from J; bases unmatched to any gene: 9. Germline loops: CDR1 DFQATT, CDR2 SNEGSKA (reference sequence). CDR3 length equals 14 residues.

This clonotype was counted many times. The CDR3 reads CASNQQGDSSISNQPQHF. In DNA form, the CDR3 reads TGTGCCAGTAACCAACAGGGCGACAGTTCTATTTCCAATCAGCCCCAGCATTTT. This chain joins TRBV19 and TRBJ1-5; weak D call: TRBD1 (6 bases). Germline lookup yields CDR1 LNHDA and CDR2 SQIVND (reference sequence). The CDR3 covers 18 residues. Deletions cut 7 bases from V and 3 bases from J, with 25 bases between.

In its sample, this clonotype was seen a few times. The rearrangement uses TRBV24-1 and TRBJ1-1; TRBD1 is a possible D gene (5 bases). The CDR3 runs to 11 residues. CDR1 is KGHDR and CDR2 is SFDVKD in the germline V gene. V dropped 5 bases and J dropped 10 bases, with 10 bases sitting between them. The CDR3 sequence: CATSAGRRAFF. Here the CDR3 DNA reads TGTGCCACCAGTGCAGGGCGGCGAGCTTTCTTT.

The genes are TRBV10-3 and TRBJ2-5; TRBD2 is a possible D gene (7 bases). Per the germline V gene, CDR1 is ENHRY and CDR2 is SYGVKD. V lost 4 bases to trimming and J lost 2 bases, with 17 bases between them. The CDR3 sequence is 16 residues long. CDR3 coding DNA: TGTGCCATCAGTGCGCAGGGGCTAGCGGTACAAGAGACCCAGTACTTC. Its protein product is CAISAQGLAVQETQYF.